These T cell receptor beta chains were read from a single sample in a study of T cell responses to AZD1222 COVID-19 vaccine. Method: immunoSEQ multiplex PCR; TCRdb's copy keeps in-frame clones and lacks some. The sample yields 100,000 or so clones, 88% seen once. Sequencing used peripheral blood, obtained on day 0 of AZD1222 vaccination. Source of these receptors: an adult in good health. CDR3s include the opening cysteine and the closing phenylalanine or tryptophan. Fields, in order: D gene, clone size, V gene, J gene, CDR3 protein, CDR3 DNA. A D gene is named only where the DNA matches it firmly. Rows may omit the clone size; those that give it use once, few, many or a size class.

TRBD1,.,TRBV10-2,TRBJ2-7,CASRPMDRAVYEQYF,TGCGCCAGCAGGCCAATGGACAGGGCCGTTTACGAGCAGTACTTC
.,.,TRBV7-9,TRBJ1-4,CASSGGELRRGNEKLFF,TGTGCCAGCAGTGGGGGGGAACTAAGAAGGGGTAATGAAAAACTGTTTTTT
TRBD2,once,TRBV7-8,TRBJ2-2,CASSRTSGSVTGELFF,TGTGCCAGCAGCCGGACTAGCGGGTCCGTCACCGGGGAGCTGTTTTTT
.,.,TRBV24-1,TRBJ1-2,CATSEGDGYTF,TGTGCCACCAGTGAGGGGGATGGCTACACCTTC
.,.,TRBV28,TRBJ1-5,CASTPGGSQPQHF,TGTGCCAGCACCCCGGGGGGCTCTCAGCCCCAGCATTTT
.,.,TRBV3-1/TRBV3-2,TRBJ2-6,CASSQDSGPPSGANVLTF,TGTGCCAGCAGCCAAGATTCAGGACCTCCCTCTGGGGCCAACGTCCTGACTTTC
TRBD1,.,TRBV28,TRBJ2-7,CASSGDSIYEQYF,TGTGCCAGCAGTGGGGACAGCATATACGAGCAGTACTTC
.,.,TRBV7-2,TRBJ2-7,CASSLEGPPNYEQYF,TGTGCCAGCAGCTTAGAGGGACCACCAAACTACGAGCAGTACTTC
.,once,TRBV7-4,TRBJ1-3,CASSLRLEGLGNTIYF,TGTGCCAGCAGCTTACGGCTAGAGGGTCTTGGAAACACCATATATTTT
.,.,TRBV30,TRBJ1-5,CAWSVDGSNQPQHF,TGTGCCTGGAGTGTAGACGGCAGCAATCAGCCCCAGCATTTT
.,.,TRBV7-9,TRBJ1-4,CASSATWRGGEKLFF,TGTGCCAGCAGCGCAACATGGAGGGGTGGGGAAAAACTGTTTTTT
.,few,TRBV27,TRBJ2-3,CASSLTRTVTDTQYF,TGTGCCAGCAGTTTAACCAGGACGGTCACAGATACGCAGTATTTT
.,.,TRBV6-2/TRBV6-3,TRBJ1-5,CASSPNRVSQPQHF,TGTGCCAGCAGCCCGAACAGGGTATCTCAGCCCCAGCATTTT
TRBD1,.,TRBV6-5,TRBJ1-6,CASRGLTGYNSPLHF,TGTGCCAGCAGGGGGTTGACAGGGTATAATTCACCCCTCCACTTT
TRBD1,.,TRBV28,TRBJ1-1,CASRRDRVTEAFF,TGTGCCAGCAGACGGGACAGGGTGACTGAAGCTTTCTTT
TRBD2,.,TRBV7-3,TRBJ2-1,CASTPSQTSGKFPEQFF,TGTGCCAGCACCCCTTCCCAGACTAGCGGGAAATTTCCTGAGCAGTTCTTC
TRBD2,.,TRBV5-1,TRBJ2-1,CASSQGSSGANHEQFF,TGCGCCAGCAGCCAAGGATCTAGCGGGGCTAACCATGAGCAGTTCTTC
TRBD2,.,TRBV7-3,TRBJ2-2,CASSPHPSGTGELFF,TGTGCCAGCAGCCCGCACCCTAGCGGCACCGGGGAGCTGTTTTTT
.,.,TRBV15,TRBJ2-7,CATSRDNSYEQYF,TGTGCCACCAGCAGGGACAACTCCTACGAGCAGTACTTC
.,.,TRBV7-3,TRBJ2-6,CASSLGWGAGANVLTF,TGTGCCAGCAGCTTAGGGTGGGGTGCTGGGGCCAACGTCCTGACTTTC
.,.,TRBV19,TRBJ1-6,CASSTDTTKDNSPLHF,TGTGCCAGTAGTACGGACACTACGAAGGATAATTCACCCCTCCACTTT
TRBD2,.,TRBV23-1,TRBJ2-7,CAPTTHRGASGNYEQYF,TGCGCTCCTACGACTCATCGTGGGGCTAGCGGAAACTACGAGCAGTACTTC
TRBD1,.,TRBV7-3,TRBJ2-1,CASSSPGQGEYNEQFF,TGTGCCAGCAGCTCCCCCGGACAGGGCGAGTACAATGAGCAGTTCTTC
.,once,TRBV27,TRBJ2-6,CASSFLEGSGANVLTF,TGTGCCAGCAGTTTCCTCGAGGGCTCTGGGGCCAACGTCCTGACTTTC
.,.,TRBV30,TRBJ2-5,CAWNSLAAYETQYF,TGTGCCTGGAATTCTTTAGCGGCATATGAGACCCAGTACTTC
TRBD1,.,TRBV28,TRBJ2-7,CASSLDRVVNEQYF,TGTGCCAGCAGCCTAGACAGGGTTGTCAACGAGCAGTACTTC
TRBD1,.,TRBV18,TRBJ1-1,CASSPMTGTYTEAFF,TGTGCCAGCTCACCGATGACAGGGACTTACACTGAAGCTTTCTTT
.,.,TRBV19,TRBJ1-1,CASSIRGPARGAFF,TGTGCCAGTAGTATTAGGGGCCCGGCCCGGGGAGCTTTCTTT
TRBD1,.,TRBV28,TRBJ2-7,CASRSRGRYYEQYF,TGTGCCAGCAGATCCAGGGGGAGATACTACGAGCAGTACTTC
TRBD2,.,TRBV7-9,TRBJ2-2,CASSLFSGSGHGELFF,TGTGCCAGCAGCTTGTTTAGCGGGAGTGGTCACGGGGAGCTGTTTTTT
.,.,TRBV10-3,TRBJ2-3,CAISGQTTDTQYF,TGTGCCATCAGTGGCCAGACCACAGATACGCAGTATTTT